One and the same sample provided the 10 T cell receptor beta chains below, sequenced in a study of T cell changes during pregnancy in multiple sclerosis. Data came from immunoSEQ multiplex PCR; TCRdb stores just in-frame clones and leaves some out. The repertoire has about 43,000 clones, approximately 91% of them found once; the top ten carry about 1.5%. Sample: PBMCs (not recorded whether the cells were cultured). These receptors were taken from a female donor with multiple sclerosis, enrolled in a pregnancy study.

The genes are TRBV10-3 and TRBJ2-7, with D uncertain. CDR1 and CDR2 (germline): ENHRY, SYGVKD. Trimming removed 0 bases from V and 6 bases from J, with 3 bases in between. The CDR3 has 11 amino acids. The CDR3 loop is CAISESGEQYF. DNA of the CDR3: TGTGCCATCAGTGAGTCCGGCGAGCAGTACTTC.

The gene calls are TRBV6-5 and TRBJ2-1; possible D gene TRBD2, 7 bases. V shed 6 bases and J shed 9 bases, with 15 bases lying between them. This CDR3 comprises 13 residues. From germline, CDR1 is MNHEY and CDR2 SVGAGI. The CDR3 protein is CASRNGGGREQFF. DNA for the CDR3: TGTGCCAGCAGGAATGGGGGGGGCCGTGAGCAGTTCTTC.

The CDR3 sequence: CASSQEWGDEQFF. In DNA, the CDR3 is TGTGCCAGCAGCCAAGAATGGGGGGATGAGCAGTTCTTC. The chain uses TRBV4-2 and TRBJ2-1; TRBD2 is a possible D gene (6 bases). Between the trimmed V and J ends, which lost 0 bases and 8 bases, there was a span of 8 bases. This CDR3 spans 13 amino acids. Germline V gene sequence: CDR1 LGHNA, CDR2 YNFKEQ.

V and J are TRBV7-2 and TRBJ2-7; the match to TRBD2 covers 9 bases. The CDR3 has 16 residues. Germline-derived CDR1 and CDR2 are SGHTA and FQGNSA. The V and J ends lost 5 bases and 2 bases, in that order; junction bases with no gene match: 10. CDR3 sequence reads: CASSRSALAGTYEQYF. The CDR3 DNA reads TGTGCCAGCAGCCGGTCGGCCCTAGCGGGAACCTACGAGCAGTACTTC.

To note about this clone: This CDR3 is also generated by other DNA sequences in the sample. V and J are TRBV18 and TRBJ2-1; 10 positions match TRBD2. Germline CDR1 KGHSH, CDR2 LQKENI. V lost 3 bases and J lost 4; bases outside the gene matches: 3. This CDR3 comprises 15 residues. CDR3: CASSPGLADYNEQFF. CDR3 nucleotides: TGTGCCAGCTCACCTGGACTAGCGGATTACAATGAGCAGTTCTTC.

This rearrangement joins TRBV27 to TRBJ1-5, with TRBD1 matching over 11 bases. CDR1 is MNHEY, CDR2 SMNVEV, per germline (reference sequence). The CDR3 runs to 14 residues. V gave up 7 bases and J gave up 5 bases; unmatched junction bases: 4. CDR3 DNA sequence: TGTGCCAGCACCAAGGGACAGGGGGATCAGCCCCAGCATTTT. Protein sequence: CASTKGQGDQPQHF.

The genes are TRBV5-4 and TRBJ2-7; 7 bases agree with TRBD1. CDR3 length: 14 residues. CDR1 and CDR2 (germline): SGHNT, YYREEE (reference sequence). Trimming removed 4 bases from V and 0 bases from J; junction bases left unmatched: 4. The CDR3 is CASSLGTVSYEQYF. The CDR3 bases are TGTGCCAGCAGCCTCGGGACAGTCTCCTACGAGCAGTACTTC.

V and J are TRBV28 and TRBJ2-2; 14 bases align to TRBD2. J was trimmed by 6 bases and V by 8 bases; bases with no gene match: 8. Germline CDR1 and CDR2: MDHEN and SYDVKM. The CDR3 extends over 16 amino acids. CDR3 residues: CASETSGRAMAGELFF. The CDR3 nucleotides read TGTGCCAGCGAGACTAGCGGGAGGGCCATGGCCGGGGAGCTGTTTTTT. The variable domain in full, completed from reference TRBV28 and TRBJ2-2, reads DVKVTQSSRYLVKRTGEKVFLECVQDMDHENMFWYRQDPGLGLRLIYFSYDVKMKEKGDIPEGYSVSREKKERFSLILESASTNQTSMYLCASETSGRAMAGELFFGEGSRLTVL.

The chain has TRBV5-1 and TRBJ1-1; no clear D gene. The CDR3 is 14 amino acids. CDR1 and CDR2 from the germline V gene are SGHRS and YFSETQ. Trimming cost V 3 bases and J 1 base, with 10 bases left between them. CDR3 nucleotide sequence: TGCGCCAGCAGCTACCAGGCCCAGAACACTGAAGCTTTCTTT. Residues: CASSYQAQNTEAFF.

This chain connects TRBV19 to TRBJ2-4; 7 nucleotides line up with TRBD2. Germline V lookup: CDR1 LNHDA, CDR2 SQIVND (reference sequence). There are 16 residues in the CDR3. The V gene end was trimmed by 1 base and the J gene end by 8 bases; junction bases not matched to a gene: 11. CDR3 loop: CASSIVSGGLADIQYF. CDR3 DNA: TGTGCCAGTAGTATAGTTTCCGGGGGGTTGGCAGACATTCAGTACTTC.